The T cell receptor beta chain described here comes from a study of blood T cell repertoires in COVID-19. The V and J ends lost 4 bases and 8 bases, in that order; junction bases with no gene match: 13. CDR1 is SGHTA, CDR2 FQGNSA, per germline. CDR3 length equals 16 residues. Here immunoSEQ multiplex PCR was the method, and the copy in TCRdb shows in-frame clones only, minus some. The table records a few hundred thousand clones, roughly 80% of them present only once. V and J are TRBV7-2 and TRBJ1-2; 10 bases match TRBD1. This TCR was recovered from a man aged 25 to 45 with acute COVID-19. Source material: PBMCs or T cells enriched from blood (not recorded which). CDR3 coding DNA: TGTGCCAGCAGCTCTCCCGACAGGGGGCGTCTGTGGGGCTACACCTTC. This codes for CASSSPDRGRLWGYTF.